This T cell receptor beta chain was captured in a study of blood T cell repertoires in COVID-19. The method was immunoSEQ multiplex PCR; TCRdb's version includes in-frame clones alone and lacks a portion of them. The data show some 200,000 clones, 75% to 85% seen once. There are 14 residues in the CDR3. The V and J ends lost 1 base and 10 bases respectively, with 11 bases between them. Germline values: CDR1 MNHEY, CDR2 SMNVEV (reference sequence). Material: peripheral blood. The J gene is TRBJ1-6, the V gene TRBV27; D is uncertain. This clonotype originated in a young woman with COVID-19, enrolled during active disease. This CDR3 is CASSLFGYDSPLHF. The DNA for the CDR3 is TGTGCCAGCAGTTTATTCGGGTATGACTCACCCCTCCACTTT.